What follows are 9 T cell receptor beta chains derived from one specimen sequenced in a study of shared clonotypes between healthy human individuals. Assay used: immunoSEQ multiplex PCR; TCRdb lists only in-frame clones, some missing. The sample yields under 2.5 million clones, approximately 90% seen once. The sequenced sample was naive CD4+ T cells from PBMCs. Described subset: CD45RA+ positively selected. The receptors here all came from a young man in good health. Some clones in this sample may be carry-over from other donors' samples.

In the case of this clone: The identical CDR3 is also encoded by other nucleotide sequences in the sample. This rearrangement joins TRBV28 to TRBJ2-3; D is unresolved. Germline V gene data show CDR1 as MDHEN and CDR2 as SYDVKM. The CDR3 length is 12 residues. Between the trimmed V and J ends, which lost 6 bases and 6 bases, there was a span of 10 bases. CDR3 sequence reads: CASSLRLDTQYF. The CDR3 nucleotides read TGTGCCAGCAGCCTCAGGCTCGATACGCAGTATTTT.

The chain has TRBV27 and TRBJ2-4; 9 nucleotides align to TRBD1. Germline lookup yields CDR1 MNHEY and CDR2 SMNVEV (reference sequence). Trimming took 3 bases from V and 0 from J; bases not matched to a gene: 3. The CDR3 runs to 16 residues. The CDR3: CASSLGQGLAKNIQYF. The CDR3, as DNA: TGTGCCAGCAGTTTGGGACAGGGCCTAGCCAAAAACATTCAGTACTTC.

The V gene is TRBV5-1, the J gene TRBJ2-2, with 10 bases identical to TRBD1. The V segment lost 0 bases and the J segment 7 bases; nucleotides outside the gene matches: 3. The CDR3 is 15 residues long. CDR1 is SGHRS, CDR2 YFSETQ, per germline. The CDR3 DNA is TGCGCCAGCAGCTTGGAAGGGACAGGGGTCGGGGAGCTGTTTTTT. Encoded protein: CASSLEGTGVGELFF.

This sequence joins TRBV27 and TRBJ1-4; tentative D call: TRBD1 (5 bases). The CDR3 loop spans 13 amino acids. CDR1 is MNHEY, CDR2 SMNVEV, per germline (reference sequence). V shed 6 bases and J shed 8 bases, with 13 bases lying between them. The CDR3 DNA reads as TGTGCCAGCAGCGGGGCCTCCAGGGAAAAACTGTTTTTT. Translating gives CASSGASREKLFF.

This clone was found once. The chain is built from TRBV7-3 and TRBJ2-3; D possibly corresponds to TRBD2 (5 bases). V shed 5 bases and J shed 2 bases, with 17 bases lying between them. The CDR3 runs 16 residues. Germline V gene lookup returns CDR1 SGHTA and CDR2 FQGTGA. CDR3 DNA sequence: TGTGCCAGCAGCCCCCAAACTAGTGGAACCACAGATACGCAGTATTTT. Protein product: CASSPQTSGTTDTQYF.

In this sample, this clone turned up once. The chain recombines TRBV18 with TRBJ2-7, with D unresolved. The germline gives CDR1 KGHSH, CDR2 LQKENI. The CDR3 sequence is 13 residues long. Between the trimmed V and J ends, which lost 3 bases and 4 bases, there was a span of 10 bases. The CDR3 DNA is TGTGCCAGCTCACCGGGCGGCATGTACGAGCAGTACTTC. Amino acid sequence: CASSPGGMYEQYF.

The chain carries TRBV6-9 and TRBJ2-3; D not resolved. The CDR3 loop spans 17 amino acids. Trimming removed 0 bases from V and 6 bases from J, with 19 bases in between. Germline V CDR1 and CDR2: MNHGY, SVAAGI. CDR3 nucleotides: TGTGCCAGCAGTTATTCGCGCGACTTCGGCATGGCGGATACGCAGTATTTT. This sequence encodes CASSYSRDFGMADTQYF.

CDR3 sequence reads: CASSLVVYITEAFF. CDR3 DNA sequence: TGTGCCAGCAGCTTAGTAGTGTATATCACTGAAGCTTTCTTT. V is TRBV7-2 and J is TRBJ1-1; the D is unclear. The CDR3 is made up of 14 amino acids. Germline lookup yields CDR1 SGHTA and CDR2 FQGNSA. V shed 1 base and J shed 4 bases, with 10 bases lying between them.

For this clone: In the same sample, other DNA sequences code for this CDR3. The chain links TRBV20-1 to TRBJ2-7; D remains unclear. This CDR3 contains 11 residues. Trimming stripped 0 bases from V and 3 bases from J, with 3 bases between. The germline V gene has CDR1 DFQATT and CDR2 SNEGSKA (reference sequence). The CDR3 DNA reads as TGCAGTGCTAGAGACAACTACGAGCAGTACTTC. Its protein product is CSARDNYEQYF.